The entry below gives a single TCR beta chain sequence along with its context. It lacks a known antigen. Per-nucleotide qualities are absent, and no much larger clonotype sits a single base away. The entry originates in a study of PD-L1 blockade in urothelial cancer (dated by TCRdb to the late 2010s). In the study overall: Every patient began therapy in 2014 and was given atezolizumab 1,200 mg intravenously every 3 weeks. About 85% of the roughly 29 patients were males with bladder-origin urothelial cancer, and about two thirds of the roughly 30 reported a prior smoking history. Patients had an ECOG performance status of 0 or 1 and had received between 0 and 3 prior chemotherapy regimens. Blood samples were analyzed 3 weeks after the start of treatment (second dose) and 6 weeks after the start of treatment. A median of around 150,000 T cells and 80,000 to 100,000 unique TCRs was obtained from blood samples, and a median clonality of approximately 0.08 was observed. An exploratory multi-omic analysis was conducted of the somatic, immune and clinical correlates of response to PD-L1 blockade with atezolizumab in urothelial cancer. TCR sequencing covered pretreatment tumor samples and matched, serially collected peripheral blood taken before and after atezolizumab treatment. Progression-free survival longer than 6 months counted as durable clinical benefit, and TCR features were additionally tested against both progression-free and overall survival. In the same patients, whole exome sequencing and RNA sequencing of pretreatment tumors were performed in addition to TCR sequencing. Nine patients achieved durable clinical benefit and some 20 did not. Pretreatment blood TCR-seq was available for under 35 patients, at least one posttreatment blood collection was obtained for 25 or so patients, and tumor TCR-seq was available for 25 or so patients.

Synthetic TCR analog templates were spiked into each PCR to estimate absolute template abundance from read counts. TCRbeta CDR3 regions were amplified from genomic DNA with bias-controlled V and J gene primers using the immunoSEQ assay. Sequencing of rearranged TCRbeta segments was done at approximately 20X coverage. On the authors' methods: Clustering was used to correct sequencing errors, and CDR3s were annotated against IMGT to assign V, D and J genes. Out-of-frame and stop-codon sequences were excluded, and only productive TCRbeta rearrangements were used in downstream analyses. To compute clonality, Shannon entropy was normalized by the log of the number of unique productive sequences and then subtracted from one. Clones differing between time points or between blood and tumor were identified by Fisher's exact test with Benjamini-Hochberg correction at adjusted p below 0.01. In TCRdb, the immuneACCESS table is reduced to in-frame sequences with V and J assigned. These tables do not hold every clone; where another copy was compared, an unresolved V gene accounts for under half, and the others remain unexplained. V and J calls and clone size follow that table, whereas D and trimming were derived from the DNA. This sample has under 95,000 clones in its table, and over 65% of those were observed once. The ten largest clones take up under 15% of the sample.

The time point label here, explained by the study, means: pretreatment peripheral blood. The cohort included 29 patients with locally advanced or metastatic urothelial carcinoma who were treated at Memorial Sloan Kettering on a trial protocol. Peripheral blood mononuclear cells were collected pretreatment and during treatment, with between 1 and 8 total time points obtained per patient. The Qiagen DNeasy Blood extraction kit was used to purify genomic DNA from total PBMCs and from tumor samples. PBMCs were collected pretreatment and during treatment and were isolated and stored as previously described. What the research found in general, with its limitations: Because the sample size was small (n of about 30) and many of the analyses were exploratory, the results are meant to be hypothesis-generating. A pretreatment peripheral blood TCR clonality below the median was linked to improved progression-free and overall survival. At 3 weeks after the start of treatment, tumor-associated TCR clones in peripheral blood had expanded more in patients with durable benefit (n of about 21, p = 0.022).

V lost 0 bases and J lost 4 bases, and the count of bases not matched to a germline gene is 6. CDR1 and CDR2, per the germline V gene, are SGDLS and YYNGEE. Taken from cysteine to phenylalanine, the CDR3 has 16 residues. The CDR3 DNA has 48 bases and is translated from base 1. The sample here was PBMCs, taken around atezolizumab (anti-PD-L1) treatment. The receptor was derived from a man in his sixties with urothelial cancer. The chain couples TRBV9 to TRBJ2-3; the junction holds 9 bases that match TRBD2. The nucleotides are TGTGCCAGCAGCGTAGACCCTAGCGGGGCGTCAGATACGCAGTATTTT. This codes for CASSVDPSGASDTQYF.